This T cell receptor beta chain is drawn from a study of T cells in women clearing cervical HPV infection. On the study more broadly: Controls' single incident HPV16 infection cleared within 12 months without precancer. Case blood was drawn a median approximately 150 days after lesion detection.

Profiled with immunoSEQ multiplex PCR; TCRdb holds only in-frame clones, not every one. This table holds 30,000 to 45,000 clones. The germline V and J ends were trimmed by 0 bases and 3 bases, with 7 bases remaining between them. Germline V gene lookup returns CDR1 SGHDT and CDR2 YYEEEE. This CDR3 comprises 14 residues. Of note for this clone: Its matching antigen is unknown. The sequence runs out 3 residues before the end of the CDR3; the remainder is reconstructed from the germline J gene.

Study-level findings and limits: Combining TCR richness with V gene abundances gave 0.65 to 0.85 AUC.

The receptor comes from a woman aged 18 to 75 with a cervical HPV16 infection that either progressed to CIN3+ or cleared (not recorded which). Sequencing was performed on blood buffy coat. The chain has TRBV5-6 and TRBJ1-5; no firm D call. CDR3 sequence: CASSLARSNQPQHF. The sequenced CDR3 bases are TGTGCCAGCAGCTTGGCCAGATCCAATCAGCCC.